This T cell receptor beta chain was sequenced in a study of T cells in Graves' hyperthyroidism and ophthalmopathy. Findings and caveats of the study: Model-based prediction identified ophthalmopathy a median roughly six months prior to its onset. A model using 13 V-J features told ophthalmopathy apart from stable hyperthyroidism.

A word on this clonotype: Antigen unknown. A much larger clone sits a single nucleotide away, making a read error possible.

With a duration under 2 months, the hyperthyroidism was newly diagnosed in patients aged 18 to 65. CDR3 size: 14 residues. The V gene's germline CDR1 is MDHEN and CDR2 SYDVKM. Authors of the study amplified TCR beta CDR3 regions from RNA transcripts. The TCR CDR3 first-round RT-PCR relied on the HTBI primer set. In TCRdb, the multiplex PCR reads were re-called with MiXCR into one record per CDR3 protein. This sample carries around 580,000 distinct CDR3 sequences, approximately 16% of them seen once, and the ten largest clones take around 18%. V gene TRBV28 combines with J gene TRBJ2-1; 9 bases map to TRBD1. The J call may be in error: the DNA end matches TRBJ2-7 better. Sequencing input: blood. This receptor was obtained from a woman aged 18-29 years with Graves' hyperthyroidism. CDR3 amino acids: CASRKPGTGNEQYF. The CDR3 DNA sequence: TGTGCCAGCAGAAAACCCGGGACAGGGAATGAGCAGTACTTC.